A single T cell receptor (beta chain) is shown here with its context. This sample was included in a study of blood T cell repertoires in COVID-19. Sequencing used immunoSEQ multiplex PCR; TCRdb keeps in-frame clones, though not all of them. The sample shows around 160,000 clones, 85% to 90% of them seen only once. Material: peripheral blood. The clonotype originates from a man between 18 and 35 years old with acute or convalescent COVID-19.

CDR3 loop: CASSKGTGEGTGELFF. In nucleotides, the CDR3 is TGTGCCAGCAGTAAAGGGACAGGGGAAGGCACCGGGGAGCTGTTTTTT. This chain links TRBV2 with TRBJ2-2, with TRBD1 identical over 10 bases. In germline, CDR1 is SNHLY, CDR2 FYNNEI. J lost 4 bases, V lost 5 bases, and 7 bases had no gene match. The CDR3 covers 16 residues.